Below, 17 T cell receptor beta chains from the same sample are listed, as sequenced in a study of T cell responses to AZD1222 COVID-19 vaccine. The method was immunoSEQ multiplex PCR; TCRdb's version includes in-frame clones alone and lacks a portion of them. This table holds some 120,000 clones, approximately 93% found once. The material sequenced was peripheral blood, taken on day 0 of AZD1222 vaccination. These receptors were taken from an adult in good health.

The chain links TRBV11-2 to TRBJ2-3; no firm D call. CDR1 and CDR2 (germline): SGHAT, FQNNGV. This CDR3 spans 17 amino acids. Between the trimmed V and J ends, which lost 1 base and 0 bases, there was a span of 14 bases. The CDR3 sequence is CASSLGWGNPSTDTQYF. The CDR3 region has the DNA TGTGCCAGCAGCTTAGGGTGGGGTAACCCGAGCACAGATACGCAGTATTTT.

The rearrangement uses TRBV10-3 and TRBJ1-5; D might be TRBD1 (5 bases). Trimming stripped 6 bases from V and 1 base from J, with 13 bases between. Germline CDR1 is ENHRY and CDR2 is SYGVKD. This CDR3 comprises 15 residues. The CDR3 reads CAIRTGLESNQPQHF. In DNA, the CDR3 is TGTGCCATCAGGACGGGGCTGGAGAGCAATCAGCCCCAGCATTTT.

The chain joins TRBV9 to TRBJ2-7, with TRBD1 as a possible D gene (5 bases). Germline loops: CDR1 SGDLS, CDR2 YYNGEE. The V and J ends lost 0 bases and 7 bases respectively, with 11 bases between them. The CDR3 contains 13 residues. CDR3 sequence reads: CASSVVPQGEQYF. The CDR3, as DNA: TGTGCCAGCAGCGTAGTCCCTCAGGGAGAGCAGTACTTC.

The chain uses TRBV14 and TRBJ2-1; unclear D gene. CDR1 and CDR2 from the germline V gene are SGHDN and FVKESK. The CDR3 sequence is 14 residues long. V gave up 0 bases and J gave up 6 bases, with 9 bases separating them. As DNA, the CDR3 is TGTGCCAGCAGCCAAGAGTTAATGACCAATGAGCAGTTCTTC. This sequence encodes CASSQELMTNEQFF.

The table lists this clone with a count of one. The CDR3 bases are TGTGCCAGCAGCCAAGACTCAGAGGGAGGGGGAAACACCATATATTTT. Its protein is CASSQDSEGGGNTIYF. The J gene is TRBJ1-3, the V gene TRBV14; D unresolved. This CDR3 has 16 residues. Looked up from germline, CDR1 is SGHDN and CDR2 is FVKESK. The germline V and J ends were trimmed by 0 bases and 4 bases, with 13 bases remaining between them.

The rearrangement links TRBV7-7 to TRBJ2-5; D is perhaps TRBD2 (5 bases). The CDR3 has 13 residues. V shed 6 bases and J shed 1 base, with 9 bases lying between them. In germline, CDR1 is SSHAT, CDR2 FNYEAQ (reference sequence). The CDR3 loop is CASSRLSQETQYF. CDR3 sequence (DNA): TGTGCCAGCAGTAGACTATCCCAAGAGACCCAGTACTTC.

V and J are TRBV18 and TRBJ1-2, with D perhaps matching TRBD1 (5 bases). This CDR3 is built from 14 residues. From germline, CDR1 is KGHSH and CDR2 LQKENI. V lost 2 bases and J lost 3, with 10 bases in between. In nucleotides, the CDR3 is TGTGCCAGCTCACCAAGGCAGGGTGACTATGGCTACACCTTC. Residues: CASSPRQGDYGYTF.

The chain carries TRBV27 and TRBJ1-1; D not resolved. Germline CDR1 and CDR2: MNHEY and SMNVEV (reference sequence). The V end was cut by 4 bases, the J end by 7 bases, with 13 bases between. CDR3 length equals 13 residues. Here the CDR3 reads CASSYLAFSEAFF. The CDR3 coding sequence is TGTGCCAGCAGTTATCTGGCTTTTAGTGAAGCTTTCTTT.

The chain recombines TRBV6-5 with TRBJ1-2, with a weak D call TRBD1 (5 bases). CDR1 and CDR2 from the germline V gene are MNHEY and SVGAGI. The CDR3 runs to 15 residues. V was clipped by 6 bases and J by 8 bases, with 22 bases between them. CDR3 sequence: CASSPQGAVSSGYTF. CDR3 coding DNA: TGTGCCAGCAGCCCCCAGGGAGCAGTGTCGTCGGGCTACACCTTC.

The chain joins TRBV6-1 to TRBJ1-1; 12 bases fit TRBD1. Germline V gives CDR1 MNHNS, CDR2 SASEGT. The CDR3 covers 19 residues. V was clipped by 3 bases and J by 0 bases; unmatched bases: 11. The DNA of the CDR3 is TGTGCCAGCAGTGACTACGCCGGGACAGGGGGCGAATTGAACACTGAAGCTTTCTTT. Translation gives CASSDYAGTGGELNTEAFF.

The chain recombines TRBV28 with TRBJ2-7; D is possibly TRBD1 (5 bases). V was clipped by 5 bases and J by 3 bases, with 11 bases between them. Germline V gene sequence: CDR1 MDHEN, CDR2 SYDVKM. This CDR3 contains 13 residues. In DNA form, the CDR3 reads TGTGCCAGCAGTATCAGGGTTTTCTACGAGCAGTACTTC. Amino acids: CASSIRVFYEQYF. Variable domain in full (rest from reference TRBV28 and TRBJ2-7): DVKVTQSSRYLVKRTGEKVFLECVQDMDHENMFWYRQDPGLGLRLIYFSYDVKMKEKGDIPEGYSVSREKKERFSLILESASTNQTSMYLCASSIRVFYEQYFGPGTRLTVT.

The V and J genes are TRBV12-3 or TRBV12-4 and TRBJ1-2, with a weak D call TRBD1 (6 bases). Trimming stripped 6 bases from V and 8 bases from J, with 16 bases between. This CDR3 spans 13 amino acids. CDR3 amino acids: CASSTYRAEGYTF. CDR3 nucleotide sequence: TGTGCCAGCAGCACCTACAGGGCTGAGGGCTACACCTTC.

The chain links TRBV6-6 to TRBJ2-1; D gene uncertain. Germline-derived CDR1 and CDR2 are MNHNY and SVGAGI (reference sequence). This CDR3 has 14 residues. V was cut by 6 bases and J by 7 bases, with 16 bases left in between. The CDR3 coding sequence is TGTGCCAGCAGCTGGGCCTCAAGGCGAAATGAGCAGTTCTTC. It encodes CASSWASRRNEQFF.

Written as DNA, the CDR3 is TGTGCCATCAGTCGACATGCTATGCCCCAGCATTTT. Amino acids: CAISRHAMPQHF. This sequence joins TRBV10-3 and TRBJ1-5; D gene unclear. Germline lookup yields CDR1 ENHRY and CDR2 SYGVKD. The CDR3 loop spans 12 amino acids. V dropped 5 bases and J dropped 9 bases, with 11 bases sitting between them.

This sequence joins TRBV9 and TRBJ2-3; D is unclear. Trimming left V 0 bases short and J 6 bases short, with 17 bases between. Per germline, CDR1 SGDLS and CDR2 YYNGEE. This CDR3 is 16 amino acids long. CDR3 nucleotide sequence: TGTGCCAGCAGCGTAGTAGACCCTTCAGGTTCTGATACGCAGTATTTT. It codes for CASSVVDPSGSDTQYF.

This chain connects TRBV9 to TRBJ1-5, with D unresolved. The CDR3 spans 15 residues. V lost 3 bases, J lost 5 bases, and 15 bases lay in between. CDR1 SGDLS and CDR2 YYNGEE come from the germline V gene. CDR3 sequence (DNA): TGTGCCAGCAGCGCCGGACCCGCTCGCGATCAGCCCCAGCATTTT. Its translation: CASSAGPARDQPQHF.

The J gene is TRBJ2-1, the V gene TRBV6-5; D may be TRBD1 (6 bases). Trimming removed 9 bases from V and 6 bases from J, with 18 bases in between. The CDR3 sequence is 14 residues long. Per germline, CDR1 MNHEY and CDR2 SVGAGI. The CDR3 loop is CASQQGGLRNEQFF. The DNA for the CDR3 is TGTGCCAGTCAACAAGGGGGTCTACGCAATGAGCAGTTCTTC.